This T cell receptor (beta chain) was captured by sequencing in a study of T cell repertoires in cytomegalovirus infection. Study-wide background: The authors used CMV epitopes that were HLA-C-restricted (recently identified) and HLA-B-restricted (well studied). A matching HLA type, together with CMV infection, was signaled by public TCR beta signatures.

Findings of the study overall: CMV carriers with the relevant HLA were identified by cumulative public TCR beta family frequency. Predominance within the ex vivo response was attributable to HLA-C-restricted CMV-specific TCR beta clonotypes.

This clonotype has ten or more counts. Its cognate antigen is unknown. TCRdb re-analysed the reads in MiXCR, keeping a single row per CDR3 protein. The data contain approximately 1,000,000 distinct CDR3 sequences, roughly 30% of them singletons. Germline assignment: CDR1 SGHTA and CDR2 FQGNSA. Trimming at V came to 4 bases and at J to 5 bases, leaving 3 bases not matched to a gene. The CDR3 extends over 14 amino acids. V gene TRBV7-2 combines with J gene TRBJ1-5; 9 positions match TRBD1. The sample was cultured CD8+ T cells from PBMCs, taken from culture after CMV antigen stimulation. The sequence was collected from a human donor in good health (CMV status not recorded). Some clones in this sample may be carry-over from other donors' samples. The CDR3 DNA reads TGTGCCAGCAGCTCCGGGACAGGGTATCAGCCCCAGCATTTT. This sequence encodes CASSSGTGYQPQHF.